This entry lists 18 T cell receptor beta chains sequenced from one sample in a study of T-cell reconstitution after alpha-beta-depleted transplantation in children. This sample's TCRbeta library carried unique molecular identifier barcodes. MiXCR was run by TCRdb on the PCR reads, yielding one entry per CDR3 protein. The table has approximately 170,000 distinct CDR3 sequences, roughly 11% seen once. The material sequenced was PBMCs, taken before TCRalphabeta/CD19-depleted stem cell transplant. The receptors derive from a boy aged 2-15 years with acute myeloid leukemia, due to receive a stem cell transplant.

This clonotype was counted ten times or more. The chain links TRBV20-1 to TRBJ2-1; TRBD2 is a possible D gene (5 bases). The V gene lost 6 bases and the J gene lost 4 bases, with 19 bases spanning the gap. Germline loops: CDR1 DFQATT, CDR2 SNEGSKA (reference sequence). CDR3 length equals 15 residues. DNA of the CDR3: TGCAGTGCCCCCCCTCCGAGCGGAGTTTACAATGAGCAGTTCTTC. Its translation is CSAPPPSGVYNEQFF.

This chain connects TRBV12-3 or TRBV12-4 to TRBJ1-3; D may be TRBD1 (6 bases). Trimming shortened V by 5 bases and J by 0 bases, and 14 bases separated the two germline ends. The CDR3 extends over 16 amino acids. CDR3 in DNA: TGTGCCAGCAGTCCGCCGACAGGCCGCTCTGGAAACACCATATATTTT. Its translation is CASSPPTGRSGNTIYF.

As DNA, the CDR3 is TGCAGTGCTAGTTACAGGGAAGAGACCCAGTACTTC. The encoded protein is CSASYREETQYF. The genes are TRBV20-1 and TRBJ2-5; maybe TRBD1 (6 bases). Per germline, CDR1 DFQATT and CDR2 SNEGSKA (reference sequence). Trimming removed 3 bases at V and 3 bases at J, with 8 bases between. This CDR3 comprises 12 residues.

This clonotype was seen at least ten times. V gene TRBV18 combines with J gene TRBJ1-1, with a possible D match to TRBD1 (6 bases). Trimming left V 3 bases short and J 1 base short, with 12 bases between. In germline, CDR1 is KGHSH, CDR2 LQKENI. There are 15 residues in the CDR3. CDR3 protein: CASSPGAGPNTEAFF. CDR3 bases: TGTGCCAGCTCACCGGGGGCAGGGCCGAACACTGAAGCTTTCTTT.

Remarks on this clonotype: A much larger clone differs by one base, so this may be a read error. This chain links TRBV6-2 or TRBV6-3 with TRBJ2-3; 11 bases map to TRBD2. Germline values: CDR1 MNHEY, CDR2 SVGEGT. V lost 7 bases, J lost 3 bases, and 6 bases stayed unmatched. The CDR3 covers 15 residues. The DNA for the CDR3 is TGTGCCAGCACTTCTAGCGGGAGGCGGACAGATACGCAGTATTTT. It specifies CASTSSGRRTDTQYF.

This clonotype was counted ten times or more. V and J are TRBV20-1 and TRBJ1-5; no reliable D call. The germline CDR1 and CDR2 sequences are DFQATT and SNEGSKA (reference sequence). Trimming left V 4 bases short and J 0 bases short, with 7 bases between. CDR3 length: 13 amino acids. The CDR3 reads CSATYSSNQPQHF. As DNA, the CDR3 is TGCAGTGCTACATACAGTAGCAATCAGCCCCAGCATTTT.

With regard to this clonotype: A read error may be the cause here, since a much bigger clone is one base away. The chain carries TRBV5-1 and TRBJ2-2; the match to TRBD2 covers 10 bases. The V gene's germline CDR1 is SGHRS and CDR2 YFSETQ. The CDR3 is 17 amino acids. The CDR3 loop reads CASSFQAGGGTTGGLFF. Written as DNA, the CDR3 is TGCGCCAGCAGCTTTCAAGCGGGAGGGGGCACCACCGGGGGGCTGTTTTTT.

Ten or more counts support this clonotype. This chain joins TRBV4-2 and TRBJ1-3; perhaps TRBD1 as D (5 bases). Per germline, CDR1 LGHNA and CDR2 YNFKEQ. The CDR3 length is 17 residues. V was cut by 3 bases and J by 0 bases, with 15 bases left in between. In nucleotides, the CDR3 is TGTGCCAGCAGCCAGACTGGGTGGGGGAACTCTGGAAACACCATATATTTT. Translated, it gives CASSQTGWGNSGNTIYF.

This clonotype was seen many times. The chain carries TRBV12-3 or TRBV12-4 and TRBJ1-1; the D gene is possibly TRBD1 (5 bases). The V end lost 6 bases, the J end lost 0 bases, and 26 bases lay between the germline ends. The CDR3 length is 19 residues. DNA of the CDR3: TGTGCCAGCAGACCACTGGGGGGGAGGGATGGGTCCATGAACACTGAAGCTTTCTTT. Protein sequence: CASRPLGGRDGSMNTEAFF.

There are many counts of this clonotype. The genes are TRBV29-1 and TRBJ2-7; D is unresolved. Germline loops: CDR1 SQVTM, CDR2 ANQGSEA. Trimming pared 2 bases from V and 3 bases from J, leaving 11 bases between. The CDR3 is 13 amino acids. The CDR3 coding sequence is TGCAGCGTTGAATTGCCCAGCTTCTACGAGCAGTACTTC. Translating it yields CSVELPSFYEQYF.

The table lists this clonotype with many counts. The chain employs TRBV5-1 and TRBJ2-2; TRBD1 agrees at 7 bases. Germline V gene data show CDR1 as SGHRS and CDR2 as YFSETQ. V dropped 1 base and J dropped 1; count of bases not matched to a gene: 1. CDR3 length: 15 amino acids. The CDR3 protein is CASSLNRGNTGELFF. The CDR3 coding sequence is TGCGCCAGCAGCTTGAACAGGGGGAACACCGGGGAGCTGTTTTTT. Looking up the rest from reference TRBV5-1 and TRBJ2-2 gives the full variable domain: KAGVTQTPRYLIKTRGQQVTLSCSPISGHRSVSWYQQTPGQGLQFLFEYFSETQRNKGNFPGRFSGRQFSNSRSEMNVSTLELGDSALYLCASSLNRGNTGELFFGEGSRLTVL.

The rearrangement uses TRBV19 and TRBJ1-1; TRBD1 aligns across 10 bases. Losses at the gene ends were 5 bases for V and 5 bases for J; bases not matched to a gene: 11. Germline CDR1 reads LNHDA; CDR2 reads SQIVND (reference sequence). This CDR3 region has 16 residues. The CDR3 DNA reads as TGTGCCAGTAGTCCCGGGACAGGGGCTGGACGGACTGAAGCTTTCTTT. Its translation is CASSPGTGAGRTEAFF.

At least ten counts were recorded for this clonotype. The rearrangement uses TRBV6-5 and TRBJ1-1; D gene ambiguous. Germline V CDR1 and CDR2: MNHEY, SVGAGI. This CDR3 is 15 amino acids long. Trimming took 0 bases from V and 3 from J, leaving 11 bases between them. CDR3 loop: CASSYSGRIDTEAFF. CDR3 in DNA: TGTGCCAGCAGTTACTCAGGGCGTATAGACACTGAAGCTTTCTTT.

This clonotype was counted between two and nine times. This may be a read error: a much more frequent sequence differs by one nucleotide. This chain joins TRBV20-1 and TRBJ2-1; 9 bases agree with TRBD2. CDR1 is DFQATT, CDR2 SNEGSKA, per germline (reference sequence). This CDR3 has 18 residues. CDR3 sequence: CCASPLLERGERYNEQFF. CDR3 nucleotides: TGCTGTGCTAGTCCCCTGTTGGAGCGGGGGGAGCGATACAATGAGCAGTTCTTC.

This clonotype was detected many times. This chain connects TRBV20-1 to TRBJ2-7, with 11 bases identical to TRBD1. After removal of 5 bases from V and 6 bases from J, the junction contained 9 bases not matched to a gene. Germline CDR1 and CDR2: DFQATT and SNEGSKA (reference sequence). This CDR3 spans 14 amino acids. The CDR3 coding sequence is TGCAGTGCTTCCCGGACAGGGGGCGCGTCCGAGCAGTACTTC. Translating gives CSASRTGGASEQYF.

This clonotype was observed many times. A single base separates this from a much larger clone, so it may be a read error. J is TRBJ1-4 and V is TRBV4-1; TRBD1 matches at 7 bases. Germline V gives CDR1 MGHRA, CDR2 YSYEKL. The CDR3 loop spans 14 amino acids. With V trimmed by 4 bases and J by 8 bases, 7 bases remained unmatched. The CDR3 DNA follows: TGCGCCAGCAGCCCAAGGGGACAGTTCGAAAAACTGTTTTTT. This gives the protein CASSPRGQFEKLFF.

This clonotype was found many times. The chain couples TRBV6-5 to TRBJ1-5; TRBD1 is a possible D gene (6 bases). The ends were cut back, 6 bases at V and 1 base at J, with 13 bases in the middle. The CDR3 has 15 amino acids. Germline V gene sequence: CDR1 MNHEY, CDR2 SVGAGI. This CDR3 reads CASRRNRESNQPQHF. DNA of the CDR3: TGTGCCAGCAGACGTAACAGGGAGAGCAATCAGCCCCAGCATTTT.

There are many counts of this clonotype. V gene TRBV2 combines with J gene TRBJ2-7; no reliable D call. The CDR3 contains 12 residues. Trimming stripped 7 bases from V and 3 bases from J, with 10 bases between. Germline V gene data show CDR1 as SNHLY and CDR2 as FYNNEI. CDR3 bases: TGTGCCAGCACCGGCCTCTTCTACGAGCAGTACTTC. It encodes CASTGLFYEQYF.